These 9 T cell receptor beta chains were sequenced from one sample in a study of T cell repertoires in cytomegalovirus infection. TCRdb itself ran the reads through MiXCR, one entry per CDR3 protein. The sample consists of 680,000 or so distinct CDR3 sequences, around 35% of them appearing once. Their antigens remain unidentified. Source: cultured PBMCs, taken from culture after CMV antigen stimulation. Receptor source: a human donor in good health (CMV status not recorded). Some clones in this sample may be carry-over from other donors' samples.

The chain carries TRBV7-2 and TRBJ1-2, with 7 bases that match TRBD1. The CDR3 runs to 15 residues. The trim removed 1 base at V and 8 bases at J, leaving 10 bases unmatched. Looked up from germline, CDR1 is SGHTA and CDR2 is FQGNSA. The CDR3 nucleotides are TGTGCCAGCAGCTTAGTATCGCAGGGGGTTTACGGCTACACCTTC. Residues: CASSLVSQGVYGYTF.

The chain carries TRBV28 and TRBJ1-4; a weak D match, TRBD1 (5 bases). Trimming cost V 6 bases and J 3 bases, with 11 bases left between them. Germline loops: CDR1 MDHEN, CDR2 SYDVKM. The CDR3 covers 14 residues. The DNA of the CDR3 is TGTGCCAGCAGAATGGGGGGGGCTAATGAAAAACTGTTTTTT. This codes for CASRMGGANEKLFF.

The CDR3 protein is CASSLGTGVAFF. The CDR3 nucleotides read TGTGCCAGCAGTTTAGGGACAGGCGTTGCTTTCTTT. This sequence joins TRBV27 and TRBJ1-1, with 8 bases fitting TRBD1. Trimming cost V 2 bases and J 11 bases; bases outside gene matches: 4. The CDR3 has 12 amino acids. CDR1 and CDR2 from the germline V gene are MNHEY and SMNVEV (reference sequence).

Ten or more counts support this clonotype. The CDR3 sequence: CASSLGTDNQPQHF. The CDR3 DNA follows: TGTGCCAGCAGCTTAGGGACAGACAATCAGCCCCAGCATTTT. The chain joins TRBV7-6 to TRBJ1-5, with D possibly matching TRBD1 (6 bases). CDR3 length equals 14 residues. The germline CDR1 and CDR2 sequences are SGHVS and FNYEAQ. Trimming left V 1 base short and J 3 bases short, with 7 bases between.

The chain is built from TRBV15 and TRBJ2-5, with D perhaps matching TRBD1 (5 bases). The germline gives CDR1 LNHNV, CDR2 YYDKDF (reference sequence). The CDR3 contains 15 residues. Trimming pared 4 bases from V and 5 bases from J, leaving 17 bases between. The CDR3 loop is CATSTTSGNWETQYF. The DNA for the CDR3 is TGTGCCACCAGCACGACGTCAGGGAATTGGGAGACCCAGTACTTC. Filled out from reference TRBV15 and TRBJ2-5, the complete variable domain reads DAMVIQNPRYQVTQFGKPVTLSCSQTLNHNVMYWYQQKSSQAPKLLFHYYDKDFNNEADTPDNFQSRRPNTSFCFLDIRSPGLGDTAMYLCATSTTSGNWETQYFGPGTRLLVL.

As DNA, the CDR3 is TGCGCCAGCAGCCAGGCAGGCGACCCGGGGGAGACCCAGTACTTC. It encodes CASSQAGDPGETQYF. The chain links TRBV4-1 to TRBJ2-5, with a weak D call TRBD2 (5 bases). There are 15 residues in the CDR3. Trimming shortened V by 3 bases and J by 5 bases, and 16 bases separated the two germline ends. The germline V gene has CDR1 MGHRA and CDR2 YSYEKL.

This clonotype has more than one count but fewer than ten. The chain combines TRBV7-2 with TRBJ1-6; 10 bases match TRBD1. CDR3 length: 14 amino acids. The ends lost 3 bases at V and 11 bases at J; junction bases unmatched: 4. Per germline, CDR1 SGHTA and CDR2 FQGNSA. The CDR3 DNA reads TGTGCCAGCAGCTTCGGACAGGGGGGCCCACCCCTCCACTTT. Its translation: CASSFGQGGPPLHF.

This clonotype came up a few times. This rearrangement joins TRBV6-1 to TRBJ1-2, with 8 bases that match TRBD1. V shed 11 bases, J shed 0 bases, and the junction held 5 bases outside the gene matches. CDR1 is MNHNS and CDR2 is SASEGT in the germline V gene. CDR3 length equals 13 residues. The CDR3 nucleotides read TGTGCCTCACAGGACAGGGCTAACTATGGCTACACCTTC. Its protein product is CASQDRANYGYTF.

This clonotype turned up a few times. This chain uses TRBV6-5 with TRBJ2-3; no clear D gene. This CDR3 is 14 amino acids long. V was pared by 3 bases and J by 3 bases, with 10 bases between. Looked up from germline, CDR1 is MNHEY and CDR2 is SVGAGI. CDR3 bases: TGTGCCAGCAGTTATCGGATCCCGACAGATACGCAGTATTTT. Its translation: CASSYRIPTDTQYF.